A selection of T cell receptor beta chains follows, all from one sample in a study of OX40 agonist ivuxolimab in advanced cancers. TCRdb's copy holds only in-frame clones and misses some; the assay was immunoSEQ multiplex PCR. The sample consists of 70,000 or so clones, more than 70% of them appearing once. The sample consisted of CD4+ or CD8+ T cells sorted from blood, taken in a trial of the OX40 agonist ivuxolimab. Source of these receptors: an adult with an advanced solid tumor such as melanoma, head and neck, liver or kidney cancer. CDR3s include the opening cysteine and the closing phenylalanine or tryptophan. D genes are given only for firm matches. Only some rows state a clone size, as once, few, many or a class for expanded clones.

d_gene: -
j_gene: TRBJ2-2
v_gene: TRBV27
abundance: -
CDR3aa: CASNARESTGELFF
CDR3nt: TGTGCCAGCAACGCGAGGGAGAGCACCGGGGAGCTGTTTTTT

d_gene: -
j_gene: TRBJ2-5
v_gene: TRBV18
abundance: -
CDR3aa: CASSPLATETQYF
CDR3nt: TGTGCCAGCTCACCGCTAGCTACCGAGACCCAGTACTTC

d_gene: -
j_gene: TRBJ2-2
v_gene: TRBV19
abundance: few
CDR3aa: CASSTGVYGELFF
CDR3nt: TGTGCCAGTAGTACTGGGGTGTACGGGGAGCTGTTTTTT

d_gene: -
j_gene: TRBJ1-5
v_gene: TRBV30
abundance: -
CDR3aa: CAWSEDRRYAQPQHF
CDR3nt: TGTGCCTGGAGTGAAGACCGAAGGTATGCCCAGCCCCAGCATTTT

d_gene: TRBD1
j_gene: TRBJ1-5
v_gene: TRBV7-7
abundance: medium-sized
CDR3aa: CASSSKTGESNQPQHF
CDR3nt: TGTGCCAGCAGCTCGAAAACAGGGGAAAGCAATCAGCCCCAGCATTTT

d_gene: TRBD1
j_gene: TRBJ2-5
v_gene: TRBV12-5
abundance: -
CDR3aa: CASGSTGGAGTQYF
CDR3nt: TGTGCTAGTGGTTCAACAGGGGGCGCTGGGACCCAGTACTTC

d_gene: TRBD2
j_gene: TRBJ2-2
v_gene: TRBV5-1
abundance: -
CDR3aa: CASSSGLAGAGGELFF
CDR3nt: TGCGCCAGCAGCTCGGGACTAGCGGGAGCCGGCGGGGAGCTGTTTTTT

d_gene: -
j_gene: TRBJ1-5
v_gene: TRBV28
abundance: -
CDR3aa: CASKPGGNSNQPQHF
CDR3nt: TGTGCCAGCAAACCGGGGGGAAATAGCAATCAGCCCCAGCATTTT

d_gene: -
j_gene: TRBJ1-2
v_gene: TRBV19
abundance: -
CDR3aa: CASSSEGRVIYGYTF
CDR3nt: TGTGCCAGTAGTTCCGAGGGGAGGGTAATCTATGGCTACACCTTC

d_gene: -
j_gene: TRBJ2-2
v_gene: TRBV5-4
abundance: once
CDR3aa: CASSLVRAGGELFF
CDR3nt: TGTGCCAGCAGCTTGGTCAGGGCTGGCGGGGAGCTGTTTTTT

d_gene: -
j_gene: TRBJ1-1
v_gene: TRBV19
abundance: -
CDR3aa: CASSIPGNTEAFF
CDR3nt: TGTGCCAGTAGTATTCCGGGGAACACTGAAGCTTTCTTT

d_gene: TRBD1
j_gene: TRBJ2-3
v_gene: TRBV25-1
abundance: -
CDR3aa: CASSPRDRVADTQYF
CDR3nt: TGTGCCAGCAGTCCCCGCGACAGGGTGGCAGATACGCAGTATTTT

d_gene: TRBD1
j_gene: TRBJ2-1
v_gene: TRBV15
abundance: -
CDR3aa: CATSEAQGFGDEQFF
CDR3nt: TGTGCCACCAGCGAAGCACAGGGGTTCGGGGATGAGCAGTTCTTC

d_gene: TRBD1
j_gene: TRBJ1-4
v_gene: TRBV5-6
abundance: -
CDR3aa: CASRSGTGWGNEKLFF
CDR3nt: TGTGCCAGCAGATCCGGGACAGGGTGGGGTAATGAAAAACTGTTTTTT

d_gene: -
j_gene: TRBJ1-2
v_gene: TRBV11-2
abundance: -
CDR3aa: CASSLDTLSPYTF
CDR3nt: TGTGCCAGCAGCTTAGACACACTGTCCCCCTACACCTTC

d_gene: TRBD2
j_gene: TRBJ2-7
v_gene: TRBV7-2
abundance: -
CDR3aa: CASTLGEGQTYEQYF
CDR3nt: TGTGCCAGCACCCTGGGGGAGGGCCAAACCTACGAGCAGTACTTC

d_gene: -
j_gene: TRBJ2-1
v_gene: TRBV29-1
abundance: -
CDR3aa: CSVEVPRSNEQFF
CDR3nt: TGCAGCGTTGAAGTACCCAGGAGCAATGAGCAGTTCTTC

d_gene: -
j_gene: TRBJ1-2
v_gene: TRBV6-5
abundance: -
CDR3aa: CASHSGGAANYGYTF
CDR3nt: TGTGCCAGCCATAGTGGGGGGGCGGCTAACTATGGCTACACCTTC

d_gene: -
j_gene: TRBJ1-1
v_gene: TRBV14
abundance: once
CDR3aa: CASSLGGGNTEAFF
CDR3nt: TGTGCCAGCAGCCTGGGGGGAGGAAACACTGAAGCTTTCTTT

d_gene: TRBD1
j_gene: TRBJ2-5
v_gene: TRBV28
abundance: -
CDR3aa: CASSHRGRKETQYF
CDR3nt: TGTGCCAGCAGCCACAGGGGGCGCAAAGAGACCCAGTACTTC

d_gene: -
j_gene: TRBJ2-7
v_gene: TRBV6-6
abundance: -
CDR3aa: CASSYSRQDDNEQYF
CDR3nt: TGTGCCAGCAGTTACTCGAGACAGGACGATAACGAGCAGTACTTC

d_gene: TRBD1
j_gene: TRBJ1-1
v_gene: TRBV29-1
abundance: few
CDR3aa: CSVWDRSTEAFF
CDR3nt: TGCAGCGTTTGGGACAGAAGCACTGAAGCTTTCTTT

d_gene: TRBD2
j_gene: TRBJ2-1
v_gene: TRBV7-9
abundance: -
CDR3aa: CASSLSGTYNEQFF
CDR3nt: TGTGCCAGCAGCTTAAGCGGGACCTACAATGAGCAGTTCTTC

d_gene: -
j_gene: TRBJ1-4
v_gene: TRBV5-5
abundance: -
CDR3aa: CASSVPGPQGEKLFF
CDR3nt: TGTGCCAGCAGTGTCCCGGGACCCCAAGGGGAAAAACTGTTTTTT

d_gene: -
j_gene: TRBJ2-3
v_gene: TRBV19
abundance: -
CDR3aa: CASSIRDGTDTQYF
CDR3nt: TGTGCCAGTAGTATACGGGACGGCACAGATACGCAGTATTTT

d_gene: -
j_gene: TRBJ2-1
v_gene: TRBV11-2
abundance: -
CDR3aa: CASKLAFYNEQFF
CDR3nt: TGTGCCAGCAAACTAGCCTTTTACAATGAGCAGTTCTTC

d_gene: -
j_gene: TRBJ2-1
v_gene: TRBV30
abundance: -
CDR3aa: CAWSRAYNEQFF
CDR3nt: TGTGCCTGGAGTCGCGCATACAATGAGCAGTTCTTC

d_gene: -
j_gene: TRBJ2-3
v_gene: TRBV27
abundance: -
CDR3aa: CASSLSGGTDTQYF
CDR3nt: TGTGCCAGCAGTCTATCGGGTGGAACAGATACGCAGTATTTT

d_gene: -
j_gene: TRBJ2-5
v_gene: TRBV5-1
abundance: -
CDR3aa: CASSSQETQYF
CDR3nt: TGCGCCAGCAGCTCCCAAGAGACCCAGTACTTC

d_gene: TRBD2
j_gene: TRBJ2-7
v_gene: TRBV4-1
abundance: -
CDR3aa: CASRQGLAGSSYEQYF
CDR3nt: TGCGCCAGCAGGCAGGGACTAGCGGGATCCTCATACGAGCAGTACTTC

d_gene: TRBD2
j_gene: TRBJ2-5
v_gene: TRBV30
abundance: -
CDR3aa: CAWSVGGGIETQYF
CDR3nt: TGTGCCTGGAGTGTCGGCGGGGGGATTGAGACCCAGTACTTC

d_gene: -
j_gene: TRBJ1-5
v_gene: TRBV6-5
abundance: -
CDR3aa: CATQEGAGGNQPQHF
CDR3nt: TGTGCCACTCAAGAAGGGGCCGGTGGCAATCAGCCCCAGCATTTT

d_gene: -
j_gene: TRBJ2-1
v_gene: TRBV4-1
abundance: few
CDR3aa: CASSQEAPGPRAYNEQFF
CDR3nt: TGCGCCAGCAGCCAAGAGGCTCCGGGGCCCAGGGCCTACAATGAGCAGTTCTTC

d_gene: -
j_gene: TRBJ2-6
v_gene: TRBV5-1
abundance: -
CDR3aa: CASSSGATSGANVLTF
CDR3nt: TGCGCCAGCAGCTCGGGAGCAACCTCTGGGGCCAACGTCCTGACTTTC

d_gene: TRBD1
j_gene: TRBJ2-7
v_gene: TRBV5-4
abundance: -
CDR3aa: CASSRATGGSEQYF
CDR3nt: TGTGCCAGCAGCCGCGCGACAGGGGGCTCGGAGCAGTACTTC

d_gene: -
j_gene: TRBJ1-4
v_gene: TRBV28
abundance: -
CDR3aa: CASSSDTEKLFF
CDR3nt: TGTGCCAGCAGTTCAGACACCGAAAAACTGTTTTTT

d_gene: -
j_gene: TRBJ2-7
v_gene: TRBV10-3
abundance: -
CDR3aa: CAISESWGGQYEQYF
CDR3nt: TGTGCCATCAGTGAGTCTTGGGGGGGCCAGTACGAGCAGTACTTC

d_gene: -
j_gene: TRBJ1-2
v_gene: TRBV11-2
abundance: -
CDR3aa: CASSLDLYGYTF
CDR3nt: TGTGCCAGCAGCTTAGACCTTTATGGCTACACCTTC

d_gene: -
j_gene: TRBJ2-3
v_gene: TRBV6-5
abundance: once
CDR3aa: CASSSSGDTQYF
CDR3nt: TGTGCCAGCAGCTCCAGCGGAGATACGCAGTATTTT

d_gene: -
j_gene: TRBJ2-3
v_gene: TRBV10-3
abundance: -
CDR3aa: CAISRQASTDTQYF
CDR3nt: TGTGCCATCAGCAGACAGGCTAGCACAGATACGCAGTATTTT

d_gene: -
j_gene: TRBJ2-3
v_gene: TRBV19
abundance: once
CDR3aa: CASTRGGGPPTDTQYF
CDR3nt: TGTGCCAGTACCCGTGGGGGGGGGCCCCCTACAGATACGCAGTATTTT

d_gene: -
j_gene: TRBJ1-6
v_gene: TRBV27
abundance: -
CDR3aa: CASSLSGGADNSPLHF
CDR3nt: TGTGCCAGCAGTTTATCGGGAGGGGCGGACAATTCACCCCTCCACTTT

d_gene: TRBD2
j_gene: TRBJ2-3
v_gene: TRBV29-1
abundance: -
CDR3aa: CSGRRGVGTDTQYF
CDR3nt: TGCAGCGGGCGTCGGGGGGTAGGCACAGATACGCAGTATTTT

d_gene: -
j_gene: TRBJ2-1
v_gene: TRBV5-1
abundance: -
CDR3aa: CASSLKAEAYNEQFF
CDR3nt: TGCGCCAGCAGCTTGAAGGCCGAGGCCTACAATGAGCAGTTCTTC

d_gene: -
j_gene: TRBJ1-1
v_gene: TRBV11-2
abundance: -
CDR3aa: CASSLDRGTEAFF
CDR3nt: TGTGCCAGCAGCTTAGACAGGGGCACTGAAGCTTTCTTT

d_gene: TRBD2
j_gene: TRBJ2-2
v_gene: TRBV18
abundance: -
CDR3aa: CASSRDASGRPSTGELFF
CDR3nt: TGTGCCAGCTCTCGTGACGCTAGCGGGAGGCCTAGCACCGGGGAGCTGTTTTTT

d_gene: -
j_gene: TRBJ1-1
v_gene: TRBV7-8
abundance: -
CDR3aa: CASSLDGKTEAFF
CDR3nt: TGTGCCAGCAGCTTAGATGGGAAGACTGAAGCTTTCTTT

d_gene: TRBD2
j_gene: TRBJ2-7
v_gene: TRBV29-1
abundance: -
CDR3aa: CSVGQRESFYEQYF
CDR3nt: TGCAGCGTTGGACAGCGGGAGAGCTTCTACGAGCAGTACTTC

d_gene: -
j_gene: TRBJ1-5
v_gene: TRBV11-2
abundance: once
CDR3aa: CASSLGVGPGVDQPQHF
CDR3nt: TGTGCCAGCAGCTTAGGGGTCGGGCCGGGGGTCGATCAGCCCCAGCATTTT

d_gene: TRBD1
j_gene: TRBJ1-2
v_gene: TRBV5-1
abundance: once
CDR3aa: CASSPYGTGLGGYTF
CDR3nt: TGCGCCAGCAGCCCCTACGGGACAGGGTTAGGTGGCTACACCTTC

d_gene: TRBD2
j_gene: TRBJ2-4
v_gene: TRBV18
abundance: -
CDR3aa: CASSPPSPGGKNIQYF
CDR3nt: TGTGCCAGCTCACCACCGTCCCCGGGAGGCAAAAACATTCAGTACTTC